This passage covers 32 T cell receptor beta chains from one sample sequenced in a study of radiation and T cells in renal cell carcinoma. Described time point: baseline pretreatment blood. Indicated treatment: 15 Gy SBRT to primary tumor, nephrectomy 4 weeks later. Repertoires were generated with immunoSEQ multiplex PCR, while TCRdb's copy carries only in-frame clones and drops some. The data show 120,000 to 150,000 clones, with approximately 82% seen just once and approximately 20% held by the top ten. The specimen was blood, collected from a patient whose treatment included radiotherapy and nephrectomy. These receptors all stem from a woman aged 50 to 65 with renal cell carcinoma.

V and J are TRBV7-2 and TRBJ2-7, with D unresolved. V was clipped by 0 bases and J by 1 base, with 4 bases between them. The CDR3 is 13 residues long. Germline V gene sequence: CDR1 SGHTA, CDR2 FQGNSA. The CDR3 nucleotides are TGTGCCAGCAGCTTAGCGAGGTCCTACGAGCAGTACTTC. Amino acids: CASSLARSYEQYF.

V and J are TRBV6-5 and TRBJ1-2, with D possibly TRBD1 on 5 matching bases. V was pared by 7 bases and J by 1 base, with 16 bases between. This CDR3 is 15 amino acids long. Germline CDR1 and CDR2: MNHEY and SVGAGI. The CDR3 bases are TGTGCCAGCAACGGGGGTTATGAGGGTAACTATGGCTACACCTTC. Encoded protein: CASNGGYEGNYGYTF.

The chain uses TRBV28 and TRBJ1-2; D perhaps matches TRBD1 (6 bases). V lost 4 bases and J lost 4, with 16 bases in between. Germline V gene data show CDR1 as MDHEN and CDR2 as SYDVKM. The length of the CDR3 is 15 residues. CDR3: CASSSRSQGPYGYTF. In nucleotides, the CDR3 is TGTGCCAGCAGTTCACGATCACAGGGTCCCTATGGCTACACCTTC.

The chain combines TRBV7-2 with TRBJ2-5, with a tentative D call TRBD1 (5 bases). Germline lookup yields CDR1 SGHTA and CDR2 FQGNSA. The CDR3 runs to 14 residues. Trimming took off 5 bases at V and 7 bases at J, with 17 bases between the two ends. In nucleotides, the CDR3 is TGTGCCAGCAGCCCTTCCCACCAGGGTGGGACCCAGTACTTC. Its translation is CASSPSHQGGTQYF.

The chain uses TRBV4-1 and TRBJ2-7; 8 bases are a match to TRBD1. Germline values: CDR1 MGHRA, CDR2 YSYEKL. This CDR3 has 14 residues. V was clipped by 5 bases and J by 4 bases; unmatched bases: 7. Here the CDR3 reads CASSSVRGLYEQYF. CDR3 nucleotide sequence: TGCGCCAGCAGCTCCGTCAGGGGGCTGTACGAGCAGTACTTC.

The CDR3 bases are TGTGCCAGCAGTTCTCACACAGGCGGGTATGGCTACACCTTC. Its protein product is CASSSHTGGYGYTF. The chain combines TRBV6-5 with TRBJ1-2, with D perhaps matching TRBD1 (5 bases). Trimming pared 4 bases from V and 5 bases from J, leaving 14 bases between. The germline V gene encodes CDR1 MNHEY and CDR2 SVGAGI. The CDR3 runs to 14 residues.

The chain carries TRBV19 and TRBJ1-1; no clear D. This CDR3 is 11 amino acids long. The germline CDR1 and CDR2 sequences are LNHDA and SQIVND (reference sequence). V lost 8 bases and J lost 5, with 9 bases in between. CDR3 in DNA: TGTGCCAGTCGTTGGGAAACTGAAGCTTTCTTT. Residues: CASRWETEAFF.

This clone occurred a few times. The V and J genes are TRBV18 and TRBJ2-5; no clear D. The germline V gene encodes CDR1 KGHSH and CDR2 LQKENI. Trimming took off 4 bases at V and 4 bases at J, with 7 bases between the two ends. There are 12 residues in the CDR3. CDR3 in DNA: TGTGCCAGCTCACGTCTAAGAGAGACCCAGTACTTC. Its translation: CASSRLRETQYF.

J is TRBJ2-1 and V is TRBV19; TRBD2 aligns across 7 bases. V shed 5 bases, J shed 8 bases, and the junction held 18 bases outside the gene matches. The germline CDR1 and CDR2 sequences are LNHDA and SQIVND (reference sequence). This CDR3 is 17 amino acids long. The DNA for the CDR3 is TGTGCCAGTAGTCCTGATGTGGCGGGGGATCTGAGCGATGAGCAGTTCTTC. Translating it yields CASSPDVAGDLSDEQFF.

The chain combines TRBV19 with TRBJ2-7; D call uncertain. The CDR3 has 17 residues. Trimming cost V 4 bases and J 5 bases, with 24 bases left between them. The germline gives CDR1 LNHDA, CDR2 SQIVND (reference sequence). DNA for the CDR3: TGTGCCAGTAGTAGACGTCTTAGGAACAGACCTCTCGACGAGCAGTACTTC. Its protein is CASSRRLRNRPLDEQYF. Filled out from reference TRBV19 and TRBJ2-7, the complete variable domain reads DGGITQSPKYLFRKEGQNVTLSCEQNLNHDAMYWYRQDPGQGLRLIYYSQIVNDFQKGDIAEGYSVSREKKESFPLTVTSAQKNPTAFYLCASSRRLRNRPLDEQYFGPGTRLTVT.

The rearrangement joins TRBV7-6 to TRBJ2-2; D is possibly TRBD2 (6 bases). Trimming took off 3 bases at V and 3 bases at J, with 8 bases between the two ends. CDR3 size: 14 residues. Germline loops: CDR1 SGHVS, CDR2 FNYEAQ. The CDR3 sequence is CASSLGEDTGELFF. In DNA, the CDR3 is TGTGCCAGCAGCTTGGGGGAGGACACCGGGGAGCTGTTTTTT.

This clone was seen only once. The V gene is TRBV7-2, the J gene TRBJ1-2; the D gene is possibly TRBD1 (5 bases). The CDR3 is 15 amino acids. Germline CDR1 and CDR2: SGHTA and FQGNSA. V lost 1 base and J lost 6, with 15 bases in between. CDR3 DNA: TGTGCCAGCAGCTTAGTTGGGGGGACGTCTGATGGCTACACCTTC. Its translation is CASSLVGGTSDGYTF.

The chain carries TRBV9 and TRBJ1-5; 8 bases line up with TRBD1. Trimming removed 2 bases from V and 7 bases from J; junction bases left unmatched: 5. This CDR3 spans 14 amino acids. The germline V gene has CDR1 SGDLS and CDR2 YYNGEE. For the CDR3, the DNA is TGTGCCAGCAGCGTCGACAGGGGTGGCCAGCCCCAGCATTTT. Encoded protein: CASSVDRGGQPQHF.

The chain recombines TRBV10-3 with TRBJ2-7; D gene uncertain. CDR1 is ENHRY and CDR2 is SYGVKD in the germline V gene. Trimming cost V 7 bases and J 6 bases, with 10 bases left between them. The length of the CDR3 is 11 residues. The CDR3 region has the DNA TGTGCCATCACAGTAAAAAGCGAGCAGTACTTC. Its protein product is CAITVKSEQYF.

V gene TRBV2 combines with J gene TRBJ2-7, with D possibly called TRBD1 or TRBD2 (6 bases each). V lost 5 bases, J lost 2 bases, and 10 bases lay in between. Germline V gives CDR1 SNHLY, CDR2 FYNNEI. The length of the CDR3 is 13 residues. The CDR3 protein is CASSPGGPYEQYF. The CDR3 region has the DNA TGTGCCAGCAGTCCCGGGGGCCCCTACGAGCAGTACTTC.

The chain joins TRBV7-2 to TRBJ1-2, with no clear D. Germline V gene sequence: CDR1 SGHTA, CDR2 FQGNSA. The CDR3 has 15 amino acids. V lost 9 bases and J 8 bases, leaving 25 bases between the germline ends. The CDR3 reads CARLTTWRQVRGYTF. The DNA for the CDR3 is TGTGCCAGACTCACGACGTGGCGCCAGGTTAGGGGCTACACCTTC.

The rearrangement links TRBV7-9 to TRBJ2-6; the D call may be TRBD1 or TRBD2 (5 bases each). The CDR3 contains 15 residues. V lost 5 bases and J lost 0, with 8 bases in between. Germline V gives CDR1 SEHNR, CDR2 FQNEAQ (reference sequence). The CDR3 loop reads CASSAGASGANVLTF. CDR3 DNA: TGTGCCAGCAGCGCCGGGGCCTCTGGGGCCAACGTCCTGACTTTC.

This chain links TRBV9 with TRBJ2-5, with D possibly matching TRBD2 (6 bases). The CDR3 totals 17 residues. CDR1 is SGDLS and CDR2 is YYNGEE in the germline V gene. V was trimmed by 0 bases and J by 5 bases, leaving 20 bases between them. The CDR3 coding sequence is TGTGCCAGCAGCGTAGGTCTCAGCGGAGGGCTAGGGGAGACCCAGTACTTC. It specifies CASSVGLSGGLGETQYF.

CDR3 bases: TGTGCCATTGACAGAGACTACGAGCAGTACTTC. It is translated as CAIDRDYEQYF. The chain uses TRBV30 and TRBJ2-7; D is perhaps TRBD1 (5 bases). This CDR3 is 11 amino acids long. The V gene lost 8 bases and the J gene lost 3 bases, with 11 bases spanning the gap. Germline lookup yields CDR1 GTSNPN and CDR2 SVGIG (reference sequence).

V and J are TRBV7-2 and TRBJ2-1, with D perhaps matching TRBD1 or TRBD2 (5 bases each). The ends were cut back, 4 bases at V and 0 bases at J, with 10 bases in the middle. The CDR3 totals 15 residues. Per germline, CDR1 SGHTA and CDR2 FQGNSA. CDR3 loop: CASSSGRSSYNEQFF. In DNA form, the CDR3 reads TGTGCCAGCAGCTCGGGACGCAGCTCCTACAATGAGCAGTTCTTC.

The rearrangement uses TRBV4-1 and TRBJ1-2, with D hard to call. Per germline, CDR1 MGHRA and CDR2 YSYEKL. V dropped 4 bases and J dropped 8 bases, with 14 bases sitting between them. CDR3 length: 13 amino acids. The CDR3 DNA follows: TGCGCCAGCAGCCTGGTCGGCCCCGGGGGCTACACCTTC. Translating it yields CASSLVGPGGYTF.

The chain is built from TRBV2 and TRBJ2-7; TRBD1 agrees at 11 bases. V was clipped by 3 bases and J by 5 bases; unmatched bases: 3. The CDR3 has 14 amino acids. CDR1 and CDR2 (germline): SNHLY, FYNNEI. CDR3 protein: CASSEGQGDHEQYF. As DNA, the CDR3 is TGTGCCAGCAGTGAGGGACAGGGGGACCACGAGCAGTACTTC. Based on the CDR3 plus reference TRBV2 and TRBJ2-7, the full variable domain is EPEVTQTPSHQVTQMGQEVILRCVPISNHLYFYWYRQILGQKVEFLVSFYNNEISEKSEIFDDQFSVERPDGSNFTLKIRSTKLEDSAMYFCASSEGQGDHEQYFGPGTRLTVT.

This clone was recorded a few times. The chain couples TRBV7-9 to TRBJ2-2, with D hard to call. CDR3 size: 14 residues. Germline lookup yields CDR1 SEHNR and CDR2 FQNEAQ (reference sequence). The ends were cut back, 0 bases at V and 4 bases at J, with 6 bases in the middle. The CDR3 reads CASSLAKITGELFF. The CDR3 DNA is TGTGCCAGCAGCTTAGCGAAAATCACCGGGGAGCTGTTTTTT.

Written as DNA, the CDR3 is TGTGCCAGCACCAAATTAGCCCACGAGCAGTACTTC. This codes for CASTKLAHEQYF. V usage is TRBV7-2 and J usage is TRBJ2-7; no reliable D call. V lost 7 bases and J 5 bases, leaving 12 bases between the germline ends. Germline CDR1 and CDR2: SGHTA and FQGNSA. The CDR3 contains 12 residues.

V usage is TRBV2 and J usage is TRBJ2-7; the D call may be TRBD1 or TRBD2 (6 bases each). The CDR3 spans 14 residues. V was shortened by 6 bases and J by 5 bases, with 17 bases between the two germline ends. The germline V gene encodes CDR1 SNHLY and CDR2 FYNNEI. Written as DNA, the CDR3 is TGTGCCAGCAGGGGACTGGCAACAGGGAACGAGCAGTACTTC. Translating it yields CASRGLATGNEQYF.

In its sample, this clone was seen once. The rearrangement uses TRBV7-2 and TRBJ1-4; D is unresolved. Looked up from germline, CDR1 is SGHTA and CDR2 is FQGNSA. The CDR3 spans 12 residues. Trimming removed 4 bases at V and 3 bases at J, with 3 bases between. The DNA of the CDR3 is TGTGCCAGCAGCTCCCCTAATGAAAAACTGTTTTTT. It translates to CASSSPNEKLFF.

The chain joins TRBV28 to TRBJ2-7; maybe TRBD2 (6 bases). The CDR3 consists of 14 residues. Germline loops: CDR1 MDHEN, CDR2 SYDVKM. V dropped 3 bases and J dropped 3 bases, with 12 bases sitting between them. In DNA, the CDR3 is TGTGCCAGCAGTTTGATGGGGGGTAACTACGAGCAGTACTTC. Translating it yields CASSLMGGNYEQYF.

The genes are TRBV5-1 and TRBJ2-1; no clear D gene. There are 13 residues in the CDR3. Per germline, CDR1 SGHRS and CDR2 YFSETQ. Trimming took 0 bases from V and 4 from J, leaving 5 bases between them. Here the CDR3 reads CASSLDGYNEQFF. CDR3 sequence (DNA): TGCGCCAGCAGCTTGGATGGGTACAATGAGCAGTTCTTC.

Comment on this clone: The sample carries other DNA sequences with the same CDR3. The chain couples TRBV4-1 to TRBJ2-7; 7 bases agree with TRBD2. V lost 3 bases, J lost 0 bases, and 8 bases stayed unmatched. The CDR3 is made up of 16 amino acids. Germline CDR1 is MGHRA and CDR2 is YSYEKL. CDR3 amino acids: CASSQNPSGDSYEQYF. CDR3 DNA: TGCGCCAGCAGCCAGAACCCAAGCGGGGACTCCTACGAGCAGTACTTC.

In this sample, this clone turned up once. V usage is TRBV9 and J usage is TRBJ2-5, with D perhaps matching TRBD2 (8 bases). The germline gives CDR1 SGDLS, CDR2 YYNGEE. The CDR3 runs to 15 residues. V was cut by 7 bases and J by 4 bases, with 20 bases left in between. The CDR3 loop is CASSEGAGGGETQYF. The CDR3 region has the DNA TGTGCCAGCTCGGAGGGGGCGGGAGGAGGAGAGACCCAGTACTTC.

The V call is TRBV15, the J call TRBJ2-7; D might be TRBD1 (5 bases). Germline V CDR1 and CDR2: LNHNV, YYDKDF (reference sequence). With 3 bases removed from V and 1 base from J, the gap between germline ends came to 13 bases. The CDR3 is 15 amino acids. CDR3 sequence: CATSSEWAGSYEQYF. The CDR3 DNA follows: TGTGCCACCAGCAGTGAATGGGCAGGGTCCTACGAGCAGTACTTC.

The J gene is TRBJ2-7, the V gene TRBV28, with 9 bases lining up with TRBD2. V shed 1 base, J shed 2 bases, and the junction held 12 bases outside the gene matches. Germline CDR1 reads MDHEN; CDR2 reads SYDVKM. The CDR3 covers 18 residues. CDR3 nucleotides: TGTGCCAGCAGTTTATCCTCACCCGGGACTAGCACCGCCTACGAGCAGTACTTC. Translating gives CASSLSSPGTSTAYEQYF.